A selection of T cell receptor beta chains follows, all from one sample in a study of blood T cells in healthy people across ages. TCRdb reprocessed the 5' RACE reads via MiXCR and lists one record per CDR3 protein. Of 920,000 or so distinct CDR3 sequences listed, 40% to 45% are singletons. The sample comprised blood. The origin of the receptors is a woman aged 60-75 years in good health. The CDR3 runs from the conserved cysteine through the conserved F or W. A D gene is named only where the DNA matches it firmly.

TRBV9	TRBJ2-7	TRBD1	CASSSTGTGVNEQYF
TRBV28	TRBJ2-7	NA	CASTNTRPHYEQYF
TRBV9	TRBJ2-5	NA	CASSVRSSYQETQYF
TRBV24-1	TRBJ2-1	NA	CATSDLAREDEQFF
TRBV4-1	TRBJ2-2	NA	CASSQDQITGELFF
TRBV10-3	TRBJ1-1	NA	CAAGRTNTEAFF
TRBV7-9	TRBJ2-5	NA	CASSFPGEHQETQYF
TRBV20-1	TRBJ2-1	NA	CSASLPSSYNEQFF
TRBV10-3	TRBJ2-7	NA	CAISEAGRGEQYF
TRBV6-6	TRBJ1-2	TRBD1	CASSLGQVGGYTF
TRBV29-1	TRBJ1-4	TRBD1	CSVGTGGKLFF
TRBV30	TRBJ2-5	NA	CAWSVDGEETQYF
TRBV20-1	TRBJ2-5	NA	CSATQPGRSQETQYF
TRBV6-1	TRBJ2-7	NA	CASSEATNSYEQYF
TRBV25-1	TRBJ2-3	TRBD2	CASIGTITDTQYF
TRBV4-1	TRBJ2-7	NA	CASSGGIAAAYEQYF
TRBV7-2	TRBJ2-1	NA	CASTYELISYNEQFF
TRBV9	TRBJ1-1	NA	CASSVGAQGSGAFF
TRBV6-5	TRBJ1-5	NA	CASRGRGQPQHF
TRBV11-1	TRBJ1-2	TRBD1	CASTTGGGLYTF
TRBV28	TRBJ2-7	TRBD1	CASSSTGGRLAGTGEQYF
TRBV6-1	TRBJ2-3	TRBD1	CASRDGTGGDTQYF
TRBV10-3	TRBJ2-3	TRBD2	CAISDGRERVTDTQYF
TRBV6-2/TRBV6-3	TRBJ1-2	NA	CTSNGRDQHGYTF
TRBV29-1	TRBJ1-2	NA	CSVGLRGYGYTF
TRBV28	TRBJ2-1	NA	CASSFTQGGYNEQFF
TRBV7-9	TRBJ1-1	TRBD1	CTSSPGQGMNTEAFF
TRBV29-1	TRBJ1-2	NA	CSAQNPDYGYTF
TRBV20-1	TRBJ2-1	NA	CSARGGSREQFF
TRBV11-3	TRBJ2-3	TRBD2	CASSSASGGTYGTQYF
TRBV3-1	TRBJ1-6	NA	CASSQTTSGLAPLHF
TRBV7-2	TRBJ2-1	NA	CASSSQGPLNEQFF
TRBV3-1	TRBJ1-5	NA	CASSQGQDSNQPQHF
TRBV20-1	TRBJ1-5	TRBD1	CSASPGTGNNQPQHF
TRBV12-3/TRBV12-4	TRBJ2-5	TRBD1	CASSLRQGAWGEQYF
TRBV9	TRBJ1-2	NA	CASNHRAGGYTF
TRBV24-1	TRBJ2-5	NA	CATSVRAGVYNEQYF
TRBV6-5	TRBJ2-1	TRBD2	CASSYVLAGGGNNEQFF
TRBV10-1	TRBJ2-1	NA	CASSEPRGMDNEQFF
TRBV2	TRBJ1-2	NA	CASNSGLYGYTF
TRBV12-3/TRBV12-4	TRBJ2-3	TRBD2	CASSRLAGGGDTQYF
TRBV2	TRBJ1-2	NA	CASTRDVAYGYTF
TRBV4-1	TRBJ2-1	TRBD2	CASSHEGLAGVREQFF